This T cell receptor beta chain was obtained from a study of T cell responses to AZD1222 COVID-19 vaccine (TCRdb year 2021). At the level of the whole study: TCR sequencing was performed for 230 to 250 trial participants, of whom roughly 200 were given two doses of AZD1222 and some 26 were given two doses of MenACWY control vaccine. Trial participants were enrolled by age into 18-55, 56-69 and 70-plus year subgroups, with 148, 28 and 57 TCR-sequenced participants respectively.

The time point label for this specimen denotes: about 28 days (+/-7) after the second vaccine dose. The treatment or condition label of this sample denotes: meningococcal conjugate vaccine given as trial control. Vaccinee samples were obtained from the UK trials COV001 and COV002, which included a single-blind randomized controlled phase 2/3 trial of AZD1222 (ChAdOx1 nCoV-19) in healthy adults. For TCRbeta chain sequencing, PBMC samples from trial participants were taken at day 0 and at day 28 after the second dose. The CDR3 regions of human TCRbeta chains were analyzed by immunosequencing. Per the source publication's procedure: Repertoire TCRs were checked for matches against a reference library of SARS-CoV-2-specific TCRs that had been generated using the MIRA antigen-specificity platform. Breadth was defined as the fraction of unique TCRs that were SARS-CoV-2-associated, and depth was defined as the fraction of total T cells that were SARS-CoV-2-associated. Using the MIRA data, every spike-specific TCR was mapped to the spike region that the TCR reacted to and assigned to either a CD4 or a CD8 class. Log10-transformed breadth and depth values were compared by one-way ANOVA with Sidak's multiple comparisons tests. Here the immuneACCESS table is served through TCRdb, limited to in-frame sequences with V and J called. Missing clones are a known gap in these copies; in checked studies unresolved V genes cover under half, and the rest lacks a known reason. The DNA was the basis for D and trimming; V, J and clone size are from that table. This sample has about 140,000 clones in its table, and 75% to 85% of those were observed once. 7.9% of the sample rests with the top ten.

Concerning this clone itself: Which antigen it targets is not known. One base away there is no much larger clone; base qualities are not given.

CDR1 SGDLS and CDR2 YYNGEE were looked up in the germline V gene. The CDR3 numbers 13 residues from cysteine through phenylalanine. Only the CDR3 portion is preserved as DNA: 39 bases, with reading frame beginning at the first base. V is clipped by 3 bases and J by 7 bases, and the sequence between their germline boundaries is 11 bases long. Results the study describes overall, beyond this receptor: A significant rise in spike-specific TCR breadth and depth was observed after two AZD1222 doses relative to day 0 and relative to MenACWY recipients. Most participants were white British and females outnumbered males, and the authors suggested that clonal diversity may have been underestimated. Nearly half of unique spike-specific TCRs reportedly recognized epitopes outside regions mutated in the B.1.351 and B.1.1.7 variants. In the small 56-69-year group, the increase in depth fell short of significance, most likely because of low power. CD4 TCRs associated with the vaccine covered the entire spike protein, and the dominant responses were in regions 160-218 and 743-854. Because no day 14 peak-response samples were available, the repertoires could be characterized only after the peak T cell response. Conclusions about previously exposed vaccinees were limited because only five to seven AZD1222 recipients were SARS-CoV-2 seropositive at baseline.

This sequence was found in an adult who received the MenACWY meningococcal vaccine as a control. This receptor chain uses TRBV9 and TRBJ2-1; the D region may be TRBD1 or TRBD2, each matching 6 bases equally. Source: peripheral blood, taken 28 days after the second dose of the MenACWY control vaccine. The DNA is TGTGCCAGCAGCGGGGGGGCACGTAATGAGCAGTTCTTC. Translation gives CASSGGARNEQFF.